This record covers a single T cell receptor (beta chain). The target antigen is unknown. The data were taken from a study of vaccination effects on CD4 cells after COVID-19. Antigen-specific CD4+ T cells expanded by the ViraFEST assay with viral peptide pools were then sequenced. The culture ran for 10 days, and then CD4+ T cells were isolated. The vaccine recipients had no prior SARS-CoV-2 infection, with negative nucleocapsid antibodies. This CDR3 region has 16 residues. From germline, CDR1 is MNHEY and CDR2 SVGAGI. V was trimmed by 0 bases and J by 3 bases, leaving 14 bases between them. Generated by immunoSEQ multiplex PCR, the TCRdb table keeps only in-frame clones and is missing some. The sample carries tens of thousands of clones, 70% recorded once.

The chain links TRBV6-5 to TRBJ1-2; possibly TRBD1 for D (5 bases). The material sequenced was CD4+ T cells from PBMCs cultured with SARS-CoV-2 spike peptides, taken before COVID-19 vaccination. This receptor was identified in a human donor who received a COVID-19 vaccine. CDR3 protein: CASSYSRAGGHYGYTF. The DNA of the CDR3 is TGTGCCAGCAGTTACTCGAGGGCGGGGGGTCACTATGGCTACACCTTC.